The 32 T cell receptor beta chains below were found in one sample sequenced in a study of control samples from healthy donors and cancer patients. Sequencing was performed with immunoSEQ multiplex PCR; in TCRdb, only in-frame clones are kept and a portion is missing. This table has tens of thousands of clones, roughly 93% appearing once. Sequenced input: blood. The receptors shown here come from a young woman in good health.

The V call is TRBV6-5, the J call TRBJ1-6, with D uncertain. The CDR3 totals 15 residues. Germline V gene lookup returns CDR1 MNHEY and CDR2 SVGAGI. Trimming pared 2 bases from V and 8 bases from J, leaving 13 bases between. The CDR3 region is CASSYVSQFDSPLHF. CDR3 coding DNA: TGTGCCAGCAGTTACGTTAGTCAGTTTGATTCACCCCTCCACTTT.

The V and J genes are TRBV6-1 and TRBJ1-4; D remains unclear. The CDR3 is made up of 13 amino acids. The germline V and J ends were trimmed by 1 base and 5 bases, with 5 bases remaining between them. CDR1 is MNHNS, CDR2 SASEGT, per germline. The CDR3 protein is CASSEVLNEKLFF. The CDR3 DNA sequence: TGTGCCAGCAGTGAAGTATTAAATGAAAAACTGTTTTTT.

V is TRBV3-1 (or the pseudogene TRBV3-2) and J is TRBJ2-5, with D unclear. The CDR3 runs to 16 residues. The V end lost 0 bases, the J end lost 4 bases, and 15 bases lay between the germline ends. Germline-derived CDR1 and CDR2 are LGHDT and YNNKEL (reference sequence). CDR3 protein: CASSQDLSPIPETQYF. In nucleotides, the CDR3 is TGTGCCAGCAGCCAAGATCTTAGTCCAATCCCAGAGACCCAGTACTTC.

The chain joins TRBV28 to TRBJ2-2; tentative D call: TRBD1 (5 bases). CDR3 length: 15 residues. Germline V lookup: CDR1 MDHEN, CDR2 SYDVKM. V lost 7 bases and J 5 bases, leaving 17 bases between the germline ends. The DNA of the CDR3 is TGTGCCAGCACTTTTACAGGAGTGAGGACCGGGGAGCTGTTTTTT. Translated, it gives CASTFTGVRTGELFF.

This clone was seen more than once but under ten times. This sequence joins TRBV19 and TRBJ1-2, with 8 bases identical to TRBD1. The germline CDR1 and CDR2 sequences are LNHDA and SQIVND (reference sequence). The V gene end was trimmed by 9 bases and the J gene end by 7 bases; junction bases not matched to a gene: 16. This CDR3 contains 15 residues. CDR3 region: CASYGGDRYSVGYTF. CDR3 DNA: TGTGCCAGCTACGGGGGGGACAGGTATTCGGTTGGCTACACCTTC.

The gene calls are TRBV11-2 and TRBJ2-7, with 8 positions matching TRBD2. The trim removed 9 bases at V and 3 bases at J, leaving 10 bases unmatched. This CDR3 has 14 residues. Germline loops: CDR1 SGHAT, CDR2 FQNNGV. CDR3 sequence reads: CASTGGAVGYEQYF. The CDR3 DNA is TGTGCCAGTACCGGGGGGGCCGTGGGCTACGAGCAGTACTTC.

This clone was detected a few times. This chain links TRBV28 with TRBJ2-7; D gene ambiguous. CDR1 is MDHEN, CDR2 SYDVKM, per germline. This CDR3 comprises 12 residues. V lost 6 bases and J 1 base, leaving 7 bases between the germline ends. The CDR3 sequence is CASSFSSYEQYF. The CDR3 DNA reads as TGTGCCAGCAGCTTCAGTTCCTACGAGCAGTACTTC.

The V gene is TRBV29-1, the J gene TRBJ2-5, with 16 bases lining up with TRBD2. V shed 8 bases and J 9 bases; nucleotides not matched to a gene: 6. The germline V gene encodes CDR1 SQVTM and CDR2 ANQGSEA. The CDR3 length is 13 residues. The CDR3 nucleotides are TGCAGCCTCTCCGGGACTAGCGGGGGGGCCCAGTACTTC. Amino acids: CSLSGTSGGAQYF.

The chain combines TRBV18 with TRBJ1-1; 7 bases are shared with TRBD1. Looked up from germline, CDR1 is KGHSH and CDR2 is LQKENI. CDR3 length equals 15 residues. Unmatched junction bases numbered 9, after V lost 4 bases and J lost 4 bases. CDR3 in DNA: TGTGCCAGCTCACTGGGACAGACAGAACTCACTGAAGCTTTCTTT. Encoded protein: CASSLGQTELTEAFF. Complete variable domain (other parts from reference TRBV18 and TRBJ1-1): NAGVMQNPRHLVRRRGQEARLRCSPMKGHSHVYWYRQLPEEGLKFMVYLQKENIIDESGMPKERFSAEFPKEGPSILRIQQVVRGDSAAYFCASSLGQTELTEAFFGQGTRLTVV.

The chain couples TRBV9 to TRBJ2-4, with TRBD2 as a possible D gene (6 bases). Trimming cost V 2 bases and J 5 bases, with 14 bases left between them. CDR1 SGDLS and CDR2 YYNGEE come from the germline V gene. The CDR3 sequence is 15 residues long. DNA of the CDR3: TGTGCCAGCAGCGTCGGCGGGAATGTTGAAAACATTCAGTACTTC. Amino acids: CASSVGGNVENIQYF.

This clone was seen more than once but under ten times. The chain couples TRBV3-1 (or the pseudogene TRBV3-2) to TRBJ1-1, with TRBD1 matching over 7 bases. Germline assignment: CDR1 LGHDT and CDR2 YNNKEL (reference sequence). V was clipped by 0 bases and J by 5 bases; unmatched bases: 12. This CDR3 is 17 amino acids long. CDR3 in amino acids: CASSQEGWAGGMTEAFF. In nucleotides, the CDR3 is TGTGCCAGCAGCCAAGAGGGGTGGGCAGGGGGTATGACTGAAGCTTTCTTT.

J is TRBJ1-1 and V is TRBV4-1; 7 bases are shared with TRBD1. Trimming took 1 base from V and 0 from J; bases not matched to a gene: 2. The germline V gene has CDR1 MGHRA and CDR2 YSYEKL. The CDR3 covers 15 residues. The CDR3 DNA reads TGCGCCAGCAGCCAAGGGGACAGACTGAACACTGAAGCTTTCTTT. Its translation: CASSQGDRLNTEAFF.

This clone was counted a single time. CDR3 sequence reads: CASSGQGLGRTGELFF. Written as DNA, the CDR3 is TGTGCCAGCAGCGGACAAGGGTTGGGGCGCACCGGGGAGCTGTTTTTT. The J gene is TRBJ2-2, the V gene TRBV6-2 or TRBV6-3, with a weak D call TRBD1 (5 bases). This CDR3 region has 16 residues. Germline V gene lookup returns CDR1 MNHEY and CDR2 SVGEGT. Trimming removed 6 bases at V and 4 bases at J, with 18 bases between.

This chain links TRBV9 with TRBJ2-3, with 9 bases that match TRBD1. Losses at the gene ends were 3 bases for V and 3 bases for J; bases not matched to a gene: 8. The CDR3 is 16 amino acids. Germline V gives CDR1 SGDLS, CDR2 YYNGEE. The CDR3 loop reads CASSAGQGTFTDTQYF. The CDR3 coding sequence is TGTGCCAGCAGCGCAGGACAGGGGACGTTTACAGATACGCAGTATTTT. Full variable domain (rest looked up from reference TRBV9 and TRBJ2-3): DSGVTQTPKHLITATGQRVTLRCSPRSGDLSVYWYQQSLDQGLQFLIQYYNGEERAKGNILERFSAQQFPDLHSELNLSSLELGDSALYFCASSAGQGTFTDTQYFGPGTRLTVL.

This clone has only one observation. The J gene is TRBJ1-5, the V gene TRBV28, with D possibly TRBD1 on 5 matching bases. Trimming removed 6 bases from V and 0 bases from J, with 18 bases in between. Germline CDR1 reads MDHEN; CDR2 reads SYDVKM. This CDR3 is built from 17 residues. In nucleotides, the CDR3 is TGTGCCAGCAGCCGTATCGGGGACGGCTATAGCAATCAGCCCCAGCATTTT. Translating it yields CASSRIGDGYSNQPQHF.

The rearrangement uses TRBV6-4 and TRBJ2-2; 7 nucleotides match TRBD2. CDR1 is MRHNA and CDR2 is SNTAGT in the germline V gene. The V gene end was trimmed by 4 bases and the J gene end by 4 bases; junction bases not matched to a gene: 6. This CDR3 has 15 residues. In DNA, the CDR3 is TGTGCCAGCAGTGGCCGACCGGGGGGCACCGGGGAGCTGTTTTTT. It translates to CASSGRPGGTGELFF.

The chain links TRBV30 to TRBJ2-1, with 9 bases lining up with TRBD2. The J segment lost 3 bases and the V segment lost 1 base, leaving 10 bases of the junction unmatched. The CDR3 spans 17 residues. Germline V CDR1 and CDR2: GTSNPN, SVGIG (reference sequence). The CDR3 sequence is CAWSGDRALAGYNEQFF. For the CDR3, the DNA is TGTGCCTGGAGTGGAGACCGGGCACTAGCGGGCTACAATGAGCAGTTCTTC.

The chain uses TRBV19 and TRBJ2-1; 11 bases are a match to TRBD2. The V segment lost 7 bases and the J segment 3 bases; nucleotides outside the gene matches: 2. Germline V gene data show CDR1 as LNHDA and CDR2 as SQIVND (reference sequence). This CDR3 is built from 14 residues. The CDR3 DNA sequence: TGTGCCAGTACGACTAGCGGGAACTACAATGAGCAGTTCTTC. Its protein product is CASTTSGNYNEQFF.

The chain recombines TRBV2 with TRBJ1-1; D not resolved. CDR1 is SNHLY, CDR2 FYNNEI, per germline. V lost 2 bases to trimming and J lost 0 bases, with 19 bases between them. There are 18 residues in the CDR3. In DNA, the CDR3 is TGTGCCAGCAGTGAATCATTCTATCGGGAGGGTTTGAACACTGAAGCTTTCTTT. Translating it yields CASSESFYREGLNTEAFF.

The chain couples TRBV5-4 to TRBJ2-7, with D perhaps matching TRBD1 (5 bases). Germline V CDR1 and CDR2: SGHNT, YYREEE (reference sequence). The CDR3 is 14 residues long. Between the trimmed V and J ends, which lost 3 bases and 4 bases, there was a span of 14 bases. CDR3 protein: CASSSRWGGYEQYF. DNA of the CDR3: TGTGCCAGCAGCTCGCGATGGGGCGGTTACGAGCAGTACTTC.

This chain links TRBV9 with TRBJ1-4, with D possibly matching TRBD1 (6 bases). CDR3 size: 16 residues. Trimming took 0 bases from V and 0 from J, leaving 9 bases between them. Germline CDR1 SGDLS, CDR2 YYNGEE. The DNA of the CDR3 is TGTGCCAGCAGCGTAGCGTACAGGGCAACTAATGAAAAACTGTTTTTT. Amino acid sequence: CASSVAYRATNEKLFF.

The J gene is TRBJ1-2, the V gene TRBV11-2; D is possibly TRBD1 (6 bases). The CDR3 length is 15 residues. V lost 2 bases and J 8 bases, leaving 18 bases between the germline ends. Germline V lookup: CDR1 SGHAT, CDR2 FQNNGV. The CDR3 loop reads CASSLTGAQGRGYTF. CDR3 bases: TGTGCCAGCAGCTTAACGGGGGCGCAGGGACGGGGCTACACCTTC.

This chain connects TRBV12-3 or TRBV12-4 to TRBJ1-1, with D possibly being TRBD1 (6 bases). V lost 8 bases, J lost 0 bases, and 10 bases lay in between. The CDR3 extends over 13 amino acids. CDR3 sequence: CASDGQMNTEAFF. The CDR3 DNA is TGTGCCAGCGACGGACAGATGAACACTGAAGCTTTCTTT.

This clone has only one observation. The CDR3 sequence: CASSMGLAGAYEQYF. The CDR3 region has the DNA TGTGCCAGTAGTATGGGACTAGCGGGAGCTTACGAGCAGTACTTC. The chain joins TRBV19 to TRBJ2-7; 14 bases agree with TRBD2. The germline gives CDR1 LNHDA, CDR2 SQIVND (reference sequence). The V and J ends lost 3 bases and 4 bases, in that order; junction bases with no gene match: 2. The CDR3 spans 15 residues.

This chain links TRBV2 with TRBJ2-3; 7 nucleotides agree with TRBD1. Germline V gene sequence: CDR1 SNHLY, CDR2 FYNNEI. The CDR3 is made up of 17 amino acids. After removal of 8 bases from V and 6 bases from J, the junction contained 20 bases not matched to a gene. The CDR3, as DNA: TGTGCCAGCTTAAACACCCGGGACAGCGCCTTTGACGATACGCAGTATTTT. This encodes CASLNTRDSAFDDTQYF.

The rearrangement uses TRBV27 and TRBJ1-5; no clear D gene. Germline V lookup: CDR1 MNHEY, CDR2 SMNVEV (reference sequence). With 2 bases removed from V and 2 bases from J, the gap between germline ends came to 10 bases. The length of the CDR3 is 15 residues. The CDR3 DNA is TGTGCCAGCAGTTTAAGAGGGTGGCGCAATCAGCCCCAGCATTTT. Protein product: CASSLRGWRNQPQHF.

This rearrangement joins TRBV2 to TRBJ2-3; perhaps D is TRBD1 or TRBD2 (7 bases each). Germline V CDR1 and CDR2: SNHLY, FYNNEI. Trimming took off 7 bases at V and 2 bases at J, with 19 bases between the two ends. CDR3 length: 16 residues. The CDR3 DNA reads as TGTGCCAGCATGCGGACAGGCGGGGGATACACAGATACGCAGTATTTT. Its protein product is CASMRTGGGYTDTQYF.

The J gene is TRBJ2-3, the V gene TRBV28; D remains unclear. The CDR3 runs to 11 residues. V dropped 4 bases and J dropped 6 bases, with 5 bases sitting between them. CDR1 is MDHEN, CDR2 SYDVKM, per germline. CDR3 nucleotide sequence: TGTGCCAGCAGTTCACCTGATACGCAGTATTTT. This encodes CASSSPDTQYF.

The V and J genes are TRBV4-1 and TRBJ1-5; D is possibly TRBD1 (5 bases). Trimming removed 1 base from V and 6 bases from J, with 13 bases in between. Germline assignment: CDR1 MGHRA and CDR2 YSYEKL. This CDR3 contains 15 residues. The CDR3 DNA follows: TGCGCCAGCAGCCAAGTGGAGGCAGGGAGTCAGCCCCAGCATTTT. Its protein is CASSQVEAGSQPQHF.

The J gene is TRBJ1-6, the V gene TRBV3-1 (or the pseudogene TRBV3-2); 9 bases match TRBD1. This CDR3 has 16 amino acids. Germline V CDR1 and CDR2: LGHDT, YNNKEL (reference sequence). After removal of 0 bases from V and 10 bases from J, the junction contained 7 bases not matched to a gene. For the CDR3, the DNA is TGTGCCAGCAGCCAAGAGGGGGACAGGGTGGGATCACCCCTCCACTTT. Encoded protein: CASSQEGDRVGSPLHF.

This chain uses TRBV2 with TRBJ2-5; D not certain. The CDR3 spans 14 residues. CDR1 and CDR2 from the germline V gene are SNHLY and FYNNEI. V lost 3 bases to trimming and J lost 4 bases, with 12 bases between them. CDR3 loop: CASSESWKLETQYF. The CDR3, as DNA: TGTGCCAGCAGTGAGTCATGGAAGCTAGAGACCCAGTACTTC.

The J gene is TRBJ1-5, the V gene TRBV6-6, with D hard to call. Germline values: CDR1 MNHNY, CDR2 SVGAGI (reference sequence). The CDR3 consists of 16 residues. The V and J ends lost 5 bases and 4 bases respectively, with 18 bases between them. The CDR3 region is CASSTTTPGGNQPQHF. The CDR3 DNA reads TGTGCCAGCAGTACGACGACTCCCGGTGGGAATCAGCCCCAGCATTTT.